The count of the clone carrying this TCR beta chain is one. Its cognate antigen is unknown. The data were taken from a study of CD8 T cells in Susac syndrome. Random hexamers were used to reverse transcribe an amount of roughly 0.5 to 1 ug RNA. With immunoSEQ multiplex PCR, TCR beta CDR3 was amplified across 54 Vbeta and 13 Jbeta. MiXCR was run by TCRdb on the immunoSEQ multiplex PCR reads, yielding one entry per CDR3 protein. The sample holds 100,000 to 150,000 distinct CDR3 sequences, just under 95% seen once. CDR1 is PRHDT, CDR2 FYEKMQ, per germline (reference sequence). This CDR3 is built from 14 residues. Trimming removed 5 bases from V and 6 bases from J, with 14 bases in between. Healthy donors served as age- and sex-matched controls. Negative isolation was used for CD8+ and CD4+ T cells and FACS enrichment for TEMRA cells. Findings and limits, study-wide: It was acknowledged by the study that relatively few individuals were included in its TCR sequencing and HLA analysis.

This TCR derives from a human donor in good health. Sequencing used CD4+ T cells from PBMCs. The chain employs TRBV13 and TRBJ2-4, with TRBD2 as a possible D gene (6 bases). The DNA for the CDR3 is TGTGCCAGCAGCGGAACGGGGGAGGCAAACATTCAGTACTTC. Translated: CASSGTGEANIQYF.